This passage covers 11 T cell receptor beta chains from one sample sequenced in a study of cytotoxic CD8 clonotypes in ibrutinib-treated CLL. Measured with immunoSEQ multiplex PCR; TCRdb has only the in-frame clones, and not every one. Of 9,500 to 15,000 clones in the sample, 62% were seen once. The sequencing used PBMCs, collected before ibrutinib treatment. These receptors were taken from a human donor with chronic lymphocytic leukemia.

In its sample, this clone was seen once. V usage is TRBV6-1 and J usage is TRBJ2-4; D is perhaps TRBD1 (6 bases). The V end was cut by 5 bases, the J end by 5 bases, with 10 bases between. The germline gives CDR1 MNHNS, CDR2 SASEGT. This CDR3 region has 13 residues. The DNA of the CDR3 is TGTGCCAGCAGTCCAGGACAGCAAAACATTCAGTACTTC. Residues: CASSPGQQNIQYF.

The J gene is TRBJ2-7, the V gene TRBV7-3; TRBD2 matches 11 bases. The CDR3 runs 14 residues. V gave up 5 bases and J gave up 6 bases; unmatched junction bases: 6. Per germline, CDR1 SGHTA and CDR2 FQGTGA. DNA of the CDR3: TGTGCCAGCAGCCTTAGCGGGGGGGCCTCCGAGCAGTACTTC. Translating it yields CASSLSGGASEQYF.

The CDR3, as DNA: TGCAGCGTCCGACTCACCCCCTACGAGCAGTACTTC. It translates to CSVRLTPYEQYF. V is TRBV29-1 and J is TRBJ2-7; D gene unclear. Germline CDR1 and CDR2: SQVTM and ANQGSEA. This CDR3 contains 12 residues. Trimming removed 6 bases at V and 2 bases at J, with 11 bases between.

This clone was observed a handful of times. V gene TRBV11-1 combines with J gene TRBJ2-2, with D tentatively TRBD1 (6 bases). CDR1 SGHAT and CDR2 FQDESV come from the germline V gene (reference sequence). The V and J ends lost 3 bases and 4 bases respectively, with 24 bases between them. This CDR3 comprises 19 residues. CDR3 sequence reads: CASSFPKGRGKGGTGELFF. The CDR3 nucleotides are TGTGCCAGCAGCTTCCCTAAGGGCAGGGGAAAGGGTGGCACCGGGGAGCTGTTTTTT.

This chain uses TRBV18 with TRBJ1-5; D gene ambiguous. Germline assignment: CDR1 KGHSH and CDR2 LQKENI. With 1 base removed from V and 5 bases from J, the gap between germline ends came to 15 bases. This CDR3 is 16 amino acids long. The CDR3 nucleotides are TGTGCCAGCTCACCACTAGGATCCGGGTCGGATCAGCCCCAGCATTTT. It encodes CASSPLGSGSDQPQHF.

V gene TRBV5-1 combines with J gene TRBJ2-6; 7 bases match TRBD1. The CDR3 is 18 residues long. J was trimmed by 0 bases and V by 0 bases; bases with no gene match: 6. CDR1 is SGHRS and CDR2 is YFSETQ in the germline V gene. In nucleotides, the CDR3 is TGCGCCAGCAGCTTGGGTAGGGGGCCAGACTCTGGGGCCAACGTCCTGACTTTC. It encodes CASSLGRGPDSGANVLTF.

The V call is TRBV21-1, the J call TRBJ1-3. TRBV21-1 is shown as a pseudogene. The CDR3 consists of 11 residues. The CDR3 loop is CASGYSNTIYF. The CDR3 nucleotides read TGTGCCAGCGGGTACTCCAACACCATATATTTT.

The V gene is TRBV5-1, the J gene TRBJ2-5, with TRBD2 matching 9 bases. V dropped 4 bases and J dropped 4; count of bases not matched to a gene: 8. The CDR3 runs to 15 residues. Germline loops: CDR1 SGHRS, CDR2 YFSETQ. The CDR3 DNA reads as TGCGCCAGCAGCAGGGAGGGTAGCGGGGGAGAGACCCAGTACTTC. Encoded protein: CASSREGSGGETQYF.

This chain's CDR3 is CASSKEWQGNTEAFF. The CDR3 DNA is TGTGCCAGCAGCAAAGAATGGCAGGGGAACACTGAAGCTTTCTTT. The chain couples TRBV21-1 to TRBJ1-1; TRBD1 reflects the table's D call only, with no check against the DNA. TRBV21-1 is annotated as a pseudogene. The CDR3 contains 15 residues.

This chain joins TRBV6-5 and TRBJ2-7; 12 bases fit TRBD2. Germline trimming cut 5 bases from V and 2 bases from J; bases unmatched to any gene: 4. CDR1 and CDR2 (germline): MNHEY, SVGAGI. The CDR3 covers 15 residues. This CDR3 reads CASSQTSGGTYEQYF. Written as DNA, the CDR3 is TGTGCCAGCAGTCAGACTAGCGGGGGCACCTACGAGCAGTACTTC.

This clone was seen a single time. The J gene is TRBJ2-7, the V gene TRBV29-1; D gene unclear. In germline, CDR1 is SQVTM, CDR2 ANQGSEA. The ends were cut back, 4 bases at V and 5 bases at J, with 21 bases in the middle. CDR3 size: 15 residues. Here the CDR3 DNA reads TGCAGCGTTGGTAGGTCCCAGGCCCCACCTCACGAGCAGTACTTC. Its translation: CSVGRSQAPPHEQYF.